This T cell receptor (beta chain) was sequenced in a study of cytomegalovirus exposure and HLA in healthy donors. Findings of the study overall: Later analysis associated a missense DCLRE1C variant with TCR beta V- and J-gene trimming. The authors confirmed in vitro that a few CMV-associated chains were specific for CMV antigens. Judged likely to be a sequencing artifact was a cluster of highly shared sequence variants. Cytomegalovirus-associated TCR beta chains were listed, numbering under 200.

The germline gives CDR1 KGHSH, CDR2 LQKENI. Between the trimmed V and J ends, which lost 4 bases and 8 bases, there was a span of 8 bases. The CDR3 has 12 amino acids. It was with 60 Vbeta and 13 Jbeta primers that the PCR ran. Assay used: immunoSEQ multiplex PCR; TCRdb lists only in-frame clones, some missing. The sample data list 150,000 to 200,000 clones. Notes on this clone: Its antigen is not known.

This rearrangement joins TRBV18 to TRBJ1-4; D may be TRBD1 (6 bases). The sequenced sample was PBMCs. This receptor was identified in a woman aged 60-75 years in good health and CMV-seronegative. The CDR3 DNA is TGTGCCAGCTCACGCGACAGGGAAAAACTGTTTTTT. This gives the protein CASSRDREKLFF.